This T cell receptor beta chain was captured in a study of long-term antiretroviral therapy in people with HIV. In the study overall: Some samples came about a decade before the 2015 immediate-ART recommendation, and these were the earliest.

Version v3.0 of the immunoSEQ assay ran at survey level. Assay used: immunoSEQ multiplex PCR; TCRdb lists only in-frame clones, some missing. Of tens of thousands of clones in the sample, almost 95% are singletons; the top ten hold about 2.5%. The germline V gene has CDR1 SGHAT and CDR2 FQNNGV. With V trimmed by 2 bases and J by 7 bases, 4 bases remained unmatched. The CDR3 is 15 amino acids. Every single participant having HIV got treatment inside the United States. Sequenced material: unsorted PBMCs, taken just over 7.3 years after starting antiretroviral therapy. This clonotype was obtained from a man aged 50 to 59 with HIV. J is TRBJ1-6 and V is TRBV11-2, with 8 bases that match TRBD1. Here the CDR3 DNA reads TGTGCCAGCAGCTTAACCCCAGGGGGCAATTCACCCCTCCACTTT. Amino acids: CASSLTPGGNSPLHF.